The 29 T cell receptor beta chains below all came from one sample that was sequenced in a study of cytomegalovirus exposure and HLA in healthy donors. Amplification used 60 Vbeta primers and 13 Jbeta primers. Sequencing used immunoSEQ multiplex PCR; TCRdb keeps in-frame clones, though not all of them. The data hold about 160,000 clones, with about 88% observed a single time. Sequencing was done on a sample of PBMCs. Receptor source: a man aged 18 to 29 in good health and CMV-seropositive.

The V gene is TRBV7-2, the J gene TRBJ2-1, with 8 bases matching TRBD2. This CDR3 has 15 amino acids. Germline assignment: CDR1 SGHTA and CDR2 FQGNSA. V lost 5 bases and J lost 4; bases outside the gene matches: 7. The CDR3 loop reads CASSPIPSGYNEQFF. The DNA for the CDR3 is TGTGCCAGCAGCCCCATACCTAGCGGGTACAATGAGCAGTTCTTC.

The chain links TRBV19 to TRBJ1-3; D is perhaps TRBD1 (5 bases). V was shortened by 4 bases and J by 2 bases, with 12 bases between the two germline ends. Germline assignment: CDR1 LNHDA and CDR2 SQIVND (reference sequence). The CDR3 spans 15 residues. CDR3 bases: TGTGCCAGTAGTAACCCCCCGGGGGCTGGAAACACCATATATTTT. Its protein product is CASSNPPGAGNTIYF.

The chain employs TRBV7-6 and TRBJ2-2, with TRBD1 matching 11 bases. The CDR3 is 18 residues long. V shed 4 bases, J shed 4 bases, and the junction held 11 bases outside the gene matches. CDR1 is SGHVS, CDR2 FNYEAQ, per germline. The CDR3 DNA reads TGTGCCAGCAGCTCCTCGGGACAGGGGGTAGGGGGCACCGGGGAGCTGTTTTTT. Its translation: CASSSSGQGVGGTGELFF.

This sequence joins TRBV7-8 and TRBJ2-7; possible D gene TRBD2, 5 bases. Trimming removed 0 bases from V and 0 bases from J, with 21 bases in between. The CDR3 length is 19 residues. Germline values: CDR1 SGHVS, CDR2 FQNEAQ. The chain's CDR3 is CASSLAVPLATSLSYEQYF. CDR3 sequence (DNA): TGTGCCAGCAGCTTAGCGGTTCCTCTAGCCACCTCTCTCTCCTACGAGCAGTACTTC.

This clone was seen only a few times. The DNA is omitted, as the CDR3 cannot be located on it reliably, and the CDR3 follows TCRdb's listing. The genes are TRBV5-1 and TRBJ2-7; the table's D call of TRBD2 was not tested on the DNA. The germline V gene has CDR1 SGHRS and CDR2 YFSETQ. Ends included, the CDR3 has 16 residues. The CDR3: CASSSTLGGGAYEQYF.

This clone showed up just a few times. This chain links TRBV9 with TRBJ2-1; D is perhaps TRBD2 (6 bases). The ends were cut back, 1 base at V and 9 bases at J, with 29 bases in the middle. Germline V gene sequence: CDR1 SGDLS, CDR2 YYNGEE. This CDR3 spans 19 amino acids. This CDR3 is CASSVSGTPGGAYLSEQFF. In DNA, the CDR3 is TGTGCCAGCAGCGTATCAGGAACCCCCGGAGGGGCCTATTTAAGTGAGCAGTTCTTC.

The chain has TRBV19 and TRBJ2-3; D might be TRBD1 (6 bases). V lost 5 bases and J 9 bases, leaving 18 bases between the germline ends. Germline CDR1 and CDR2: LNHDA and SQIVND (reference sequence). This CDR3 has 14 amino acids. CDR3 DNA: TGTGCCAGTAGTCCTCCCGGGACACGGCGAACGCAGTATTTT. Protein product: CASSPPGTRRTQYF.

The chain employs TRBV4-1 and TRBJ1-1; the D is unclear. Germline CDR1 and CDR2: MGHRA and YSYEKL. Trimming took off 3 bases at V and 1 base at J, with 9 bases between the two ends. The CDR3 is 14 amino acids. In DNA, the CDR3 is TGCGCCAGCAGCCACCCCCGGGGGAACACTGAAGCTTTCTTT. Translating gives CASSHPRGNTEAFF.

The chain employs TRBV9 and TRBJ2-3; D possibly corresponds to TRBD1 (6 bases). This CDR3 contains 14 residues. The germline V gene has CDR1 SGDLS and CDR2 YYNGEE. The germline V and J ends were trimmed by 0 bases and 7 bases, with 12 bases remaining between them. This CDR3 is CASSVVEQGNTQYF. CDR3 DNA: TGTGCCAGCAGCGTAGTGGAACAGGGTAATACGCAGTATTTT.

This chain joins TRBV2 and TRBJ2-7; 12 bases are a match to TRBD2. The CDR3 runs 15 residues. Germline-derived CDR1 and CDR2 are SNHLY and FYNNEI. Germline trimming cut 8 bases from V and 5 bases from J; bases unmatched to any gene: 10. CDR3 region: CASLLLAGGPNEQYF. CDR3 DNA sequence: TGTGCCAGCCTTCTTCTAGCGGGGGGGCCGAACGAGCAGTACTTC.

In DNA form, the CDR3 reads TGCGCCAGCAGCCTTTCAGGGGCGACCTACGAGCAGTACTTC. It specifies CASSLSGATYEQYF. The genes are TRBV4-1 and TRBJ2-7, with D perhaps matching TRBD1 (6 bases). Trimming removed 4 bases at V and 2 bases at J, with 12 bases between. The V gene's germline CDR1 is MGHRA and CDR2 YSYEKL. This CDR3 spans 14 amino acids.

This chain connects TRBV7-6 to TRBJ2-7, with a possible D match to TRBD1 (5 bases). Germline-derived CDR1 and CDR2 are SGHVS and FNYEAQ. V lost 1 base and J 0 bases, leaving 13 bases between the germline ends. This CDR3 is 16 amino acids long. The CDR3 DNA reads as TGTGCCAGCAGCTTAGTAGGGGTCGTTAGCTCCTACGAGCAGTACTTC. Its translation is CASSLVGVVSSYEQYF.

As DNA, the CDR3 is TGCGCCAGCAGCCAAGATCCGCAGGGGAAAACCGGGGAGCTGTTTTTT. Translation gives CASSQDPQGKTGELFF. The chain carries TRBV4-3 and TRBJ2-2, with a possible D match to TRBD1 (6 bases). In germline, CDR1 is LGHNA, CDR2 YSLEER. This CDR3 comprises 16 residues. The ends were cut back, 0 bases at V and 5 bases at J, with 13 bases in the middle.

This clone turned up a few times. At the DNA level, this CDR3 is encoded by other sequences in the same sample as well. The V gene is TRBV5-1, the J gene TRBJ2-5; D is unclear. From germline, CDR1 is SGHRS and CDR2 YFSETQ. Trimming removed 0 bases at V and 5 bases at J, with 5 bases between. CDR3 length: 12 residues. The chain's CDR3 is CASSLAEETQYF. The CDR3 DNA sequence: TGCGCCAGCAGCTTGGCCGAGGAGACCCAGTACTTC. The full variable domain, its missing parts supplied by reference TRBV5-1 and TRBJ2-5, is KAGVTQTPRYLIKTRGQQVTLSCSPISGHRSVSWYQQTPGQGLQFLFEYFSETQRNKGNFPGRFSGRQFSNSRSEMNVSTLELGDSALYLCASSLAEETQYFGPGTRLLVL.

The chain carries TRBV30 and TRBJ1-2; no firm D call. The V gene's germline CDR1 is GTSNPN and CDR2 SVGIG (reference sequence). V lost 0 bases, J lost 7 bases, and 6 bases lay in between. This CDR3 is built from 11 residues. CDR3 protein: CAWSVLSGYTF. The CDR3 DNA reads as TGTGCCTGGAGTGTACTGTCTGGCTACACCTTC.

The gene calls are TRBV10-3 and TRBJ1-5, with 7 bases that match TRBD1. The V and J ends lost 7 bases and 0 bases, in that order; junction bases with no gene match: 12. The CDR3 sequence is 17 residues long. From germline, CDR1 is ENHRY and CDR2 SYGVKD. Here the CDR3 DNA reads TGTGCCATCAATTATCTACAGGGGTGTTATAGCAATCAGCCCCAGCATTTT. This gives the protein CAINYLQGCYSNQPQHF.

The V gene is TRBV14, the J gene TRBJ1-2, with D uncertain. Trimming took 5 bases from V and 1 from J, leaving 5 bases between them. The germline gives CDR1 SGHDN, CDR2 FVKESK. The length of the CDR3 is 12 residues. CDR3 loop: CASSSFNYGYTF. CDR3 bases: TGTGCCAGCAGCTCGTTTAACTATGGCTACACCTTC.

Concerning this clone: The germline gene is not matched at one end of the junction; a read error may be the cause. The chain carries TRBV6-1 and TRBJ2-1; possibly TRBD2 for D (7 bases). The CDR3 spans 14 residues. Germline assignment: CDR1 MNHNS and CDR2 SASEGT. CDR3 loop: CASSEAGGHHEQLF. CDR3 sequence (DNA): TGTGCCAGCAGTGAAGCGGGGGGGCATCATGAGCAGCTCTTC.

The chain uses TRBV7-2 and TRBJ2-5, with D maybe TRBD2 (5 bases). In germline, CDR1 is SGHTA, CDR2 FQGNSA. This CDR3 spans 11 amino acids. The ends were cut back, 4 bases at V and 8 bases at J, with 8 bases in the middle. The CDR3 is CASSSDFTQYF. The DNA for the CDR3 is TGTGCCAGCAGCTCGGACTTTACCCAGTACTTC. Supplemented by reference TRBV7-2 and TRBJ2-5, the full variable domain reads GAGVSQSPSNKVTEKGKDVELRCDPISGHTALYWYRQSLGQGLEFLIYFQGNSAPDKSGLPSDRFSAERTGGSVSTLTIQRTQQEDSAVYLCASSSDFTQYFGPGTRLLVL.

The genes are TRBV6-1 and TRBJ2-2, with D possibly TRBD2 on 6 matching bases. CDR1 and CDR2 (germline): MNHNS, SASEGT. Trimming removed 10 bases from V and 7 bases from J, with 19 bases in between. The CDR3 runs to 14 residues. DNA of the CDR3: TGTGCCACCGTCGGGGGTGGGGATCACGGGGAGCTGTTTTTT. Its protein is CATVGGGDHGELFF.

This clone was seen once. The junction and the germline gene differ at one end; a read error may be behind it. The V call is TRBV7-6, the J call TRBJ2-2, with TRBD2 matching 11 bases. This CDR3 spans 14 amino acids. The germline V gene has CDR1 SGHVS and CDR2 FNYEAQ. The CDR3 reads CASNSGGASGKLFF. The CDR3 DNA is TGTGCCAGTAATAGCGGGGGGGCTTCCGGGAAGCTGTTTTTT.

The chain combines TRBV7-9 with TRBJ2-3; D not certain. This CDR3 is built from 17 residues. Germline assignment: CDR1 SEHNR and CDR2 FQNEAQ (reference sequence). Trimming removed 5 bases from V and 0 bases from J, with 18 bases in between. Here the CDR3 reads CASSPILSNLSTDTQYF. For the CDR3, the DNA is TGTGCCAGCAGCCCTATCCTATCTAACCTTAGCACAGATACGCAGTATTTT.

The J gene is TRBJ1-3, the V gene TRBV5-1, with D maybe TRBD1 (6 bases). Trimming stripped 4 bases from V and 8 bases from J, with 16 bases between. The CDR3 loop spans 14 amino acids. The germline V gene has CDR1 SGHRS and CDR2 YFSETQ. In nucleotides, the CDR3 is TGCGCCAGCAGCCGGGACACCCCCCGCGACACCATATATTTT. Its protein is CASSRDTPRDTIYF.

V gene TRBV5-6 combines with J gene TRBJ1-5, with 9 bases aligning to TRBD1. The germline CDR1 and CDR2 sequences are SGHDT and YYEEEE. J was trimmed by 6 bases and V by 0 bases; bases with no gene match: 7. This CDR3 is 16 amino acids long. CDR3 bases: TGTGCCAGCAGCTTGGATCGCGGGACAGGGAGTCAGCCCCAGCATTTT. Translation: CASSLDRGTGSQPQHF.

This clone was recorded only once. The chain has TRBV10-3 and TRBJ1-5, with D possibly matching TRBD1 (5 bases). V lost 2 bases and J 6 bases, leaving 11 bases between the germline ends. The CDR3 is 14 residues long. The V gene's germline CDR1 is ENHRY and CDR2 SYGVKD. As DNA, the CDR3 is TGTGCCATCAGTGAGCAGGCGGGGGGTCAGCCCCAGCATTTT. It is translated as CAISEQAGGQPQHF.

The chain uses TRBV30 and TRBJ2-6; maybe TRBD2 (5 bases). Looked up from germline, CDR1 is GTSNPN and CDR2 is SVGIG (reference sequence). The CDR3 is made up of 18 amino acids. Trimming stripped 4 bases from V and 0 bases from J, with 19 bases between. CDR3 coding DNA: TGTGCCTGGATCCTCGCAAGCGGAGCTGGCTCTGGGGCCAACGTCCTGACTTTC. It is translated as CAWILASGAGSGANVLTF. Drawing the rest from reference TRBV30 and TRBJ2-6, the complete variable domain is SQTIHQWPATLVQPVGSPLSLECTVEGTSNPNLYWYRQAAGRGLQLLFYSVGIGQISSEVPQNLSASRPQDRQFILSSKKLLLSDSGFYLCAWILASGAGSGANVLTFGAGSRLTVL.

V usage is TRBV5-1 and J usage is TRBJ1-1; D perhaps matches TRBD1 (6 bases). This CDR3 has 16 amino acids. Germline CDR1 reads SGHRS; CDR2 reads YFSETQ. The V and J ends lost 7 bases and 3 bases respectively, with 22 bases between them. The CDR3 protein is CASRLPPQGMDTEAFF. The CDR3 coding sequence is TGCGCCAGCCGCCTTCCTCCGCAGGGGATGGACACTGAAGCTTTCTTT.

The V and J genes are TRBV7-9 and TRBJ2-2; a weak D match, TRBD1 (5 bases). The germline V gene has CDR1 SEHNR and CDR2 FQNEAQ (reference sequence). This CDR3 is built from 12 residues. The germline V and J ends were trimmed by 11 bases and 8 bases, with 15 bases remaining between them. The CDR3 reads CAGLGVVGELFF. The CDR3 bases are TGTGCCGGATTAGGGGTCGTTGGGGAGCTGTTTTTT. Full variable domain (outside the CDR3, taken from reference TRBV7-9 and TRBJ2-2): DTGVSQNPRHKITKRGQNVTFRCDPISEHNRLYWYRQTLGQGPEFLTYFQNEAQLEKSRLLSDRFSAERPKGSFSTLEIQRTEQGDSAMYLCAGLGVVGELFFGEGSRLTVL.

The chain uses TRBV6-5 and TRBJ2-1; 7 bases match TRBD1. CDR3 length equals 15 residues. Germline CDR1 and CDR2: MNHEY and SVGAGI. Here the CDR3 DNA reads TGTGGTACGGGCCCCGGGACAGCTAGCCCCAATGAGCAGTTCTTC. It encodes CGTGPGTASPNEQFF.